The sequence of this TCR beta chain was determined in a study of T cell changes during pregnancy in multiple sclerosis. The CDR3 consists of 15 residues. Per the germline V gene, CDR1 is SSHAT and CDR2 is FNYEAQ (reference sequence). As concerns this clone: One junction end disagrees with the germline gene, perhaps due to a read error.

Assay: immunoSEQ multiplex PCR; the TCRdb copy retains only in-frame clones and omits some. The table lists about 130,000 clones, roughly 97% of them singletons, with 0.44% in the top ten. The chain employs TRBV7-7 and TRBJ2-1, with D perhaps TRBD2 (6 bases). This TCR was sampled from a female donor with multiple sclerosis, enrolled in a pregnancy study. The material was peripheral blood, obtained after pregnancy. The CDR3 sequence: CASSIGPASDNEQFF. The CDR3 nucleotides are TGTGCTAGCAGCATCGGACCCGCTAGCGACAATGAGCAGTTCTTC.